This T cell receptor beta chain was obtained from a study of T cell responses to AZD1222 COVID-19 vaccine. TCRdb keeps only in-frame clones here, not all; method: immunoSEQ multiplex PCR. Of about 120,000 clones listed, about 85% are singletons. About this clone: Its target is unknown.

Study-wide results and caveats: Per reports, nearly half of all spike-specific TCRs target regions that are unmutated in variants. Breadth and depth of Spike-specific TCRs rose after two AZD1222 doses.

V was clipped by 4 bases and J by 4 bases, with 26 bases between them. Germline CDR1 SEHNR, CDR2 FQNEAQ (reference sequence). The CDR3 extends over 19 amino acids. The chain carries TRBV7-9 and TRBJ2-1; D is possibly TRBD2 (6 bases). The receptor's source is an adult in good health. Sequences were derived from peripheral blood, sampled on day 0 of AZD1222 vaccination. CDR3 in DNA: TGTGCCAGCAGCTACCCAGGGAGGAATACCCAGGGCGGATACAATGAGCAGTTCTTC. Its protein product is CASSYPGRNTQGGYNEQFF.